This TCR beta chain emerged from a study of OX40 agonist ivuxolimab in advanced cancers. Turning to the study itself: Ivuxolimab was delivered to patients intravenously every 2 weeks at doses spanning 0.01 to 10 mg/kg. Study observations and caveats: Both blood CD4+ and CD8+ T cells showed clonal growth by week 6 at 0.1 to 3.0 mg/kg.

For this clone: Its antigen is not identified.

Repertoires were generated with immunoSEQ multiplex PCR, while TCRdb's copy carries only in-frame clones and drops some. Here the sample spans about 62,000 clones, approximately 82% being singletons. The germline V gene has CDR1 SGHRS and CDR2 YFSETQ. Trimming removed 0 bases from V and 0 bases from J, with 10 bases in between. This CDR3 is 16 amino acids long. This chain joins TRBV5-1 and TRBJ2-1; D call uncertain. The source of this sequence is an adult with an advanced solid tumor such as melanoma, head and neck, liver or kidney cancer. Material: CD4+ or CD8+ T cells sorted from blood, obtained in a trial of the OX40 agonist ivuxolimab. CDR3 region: CASSLDVQTSYNEQFF. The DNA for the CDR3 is TGCGCCAGCAGCTTGGATGTCCAAACCTCCTACAATGAGCAGTTCTTC.